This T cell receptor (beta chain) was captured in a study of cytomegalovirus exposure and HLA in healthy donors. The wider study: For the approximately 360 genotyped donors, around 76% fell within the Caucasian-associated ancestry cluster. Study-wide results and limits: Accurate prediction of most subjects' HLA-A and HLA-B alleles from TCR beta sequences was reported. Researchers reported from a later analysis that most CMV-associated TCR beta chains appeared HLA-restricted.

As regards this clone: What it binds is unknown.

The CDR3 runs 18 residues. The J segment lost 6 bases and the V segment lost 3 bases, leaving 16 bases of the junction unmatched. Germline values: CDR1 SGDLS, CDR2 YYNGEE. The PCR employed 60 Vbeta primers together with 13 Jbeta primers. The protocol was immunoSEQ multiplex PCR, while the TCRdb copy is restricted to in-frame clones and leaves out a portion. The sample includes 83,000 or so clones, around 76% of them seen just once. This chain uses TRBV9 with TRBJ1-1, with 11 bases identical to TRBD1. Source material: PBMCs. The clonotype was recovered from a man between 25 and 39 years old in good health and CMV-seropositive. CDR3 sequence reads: CASSGLPWTGGAGSEAFF. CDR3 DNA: TGTGCCAGCAGCGGCCTTCCGTGGACAGGGGGCGCTGGGTCTGAAGCTTTCTTT.